Below, 21 T cell receptor beta chains from the same sample are listed, as sequenced in a study of cytomegalovirus exposure and HLA in healthy donors. The PCR used 60 Vbeta and 13 Jbeta primers. The table came from immunoSEQ multiplex PCR; TCRdb's copy has only in-frame clones and leaves some out. The data show about 210,000 clones, around four fifths seen once. The specimen was PBMCs. All receptors come from a woman aged 50 to 65 in good health and CMV-seropositive.

In the case of this clone: A read error may produce the germline difference seen at one junction end. CDR3 in DNA: TGTTCCAGCACCGGGACACCAAGCACTGAAGCTTTCTTT. Protein: CSSTGTPSTEAFF. This chain connects TRBV7-9 to TRBJ1-1; tentatively, D is TRBD1 (6 bases). Germline CDR1 SEHNR, CDR2 FQNEAQ (reference sequence). CDR3 length equals 13 residues.

The rearrangement links TRBV5-8 to TRBJ1-2; tentative D call: TRBD1 (5 bases). From germline, CDR1 is SGHTS and CDR2 YDEGEE. CDR3 size: 13 residues. Trimming removed 6 bases from V and 8 bases from J, with 17 bases in between. The CDR3: CASNKNQGRGYTF. The CDR3 nucleotides are TGTGCCAGCAATAAAAACCAGGGAAGGGGCTACACCTTC. The entire variable domain, with the rest obtained from reference TRBV5-8 and TRBJ1-2, is as follows: EAGVTQSPTHLIKTRGQQATLRCSPISGHTSVYWYQQALGLGLQFLLWYDEGEERNRGNFPPRFSGRQFPNYSSELNVNALELEDSALYLCASNKNQGRGYTFGSGTRLTVV.

V is TRBV7-2 and J is TRBJ2-2; D may be TRBD1 (6 bases). Looked up from germline, CDR1 is SGHTA and CDR2 is FQGNSA. The V end lost 2 bases, the J end lost 3 bases, and 10 bases lay between the germline ends. This CDR3 spans 15 amino acids. The CDR3, as DNA: TGTGCCAGCAGCTTACAGGGGACGGACACCGGGGAGCTGTTTTTT. As protein: CASSLQGTDTGELFF. Complete variable domain (other parts from reference TRBV7-2 and TRBJ2-2): GAGVSQSPSNKVTEKGKDVELRCDPISGHTALYWYRQSLGQGLEFLIYFQGNSAPDKSGLPSDRFSAERTGGSVSTLTIQRTQQEDSAVYLCASSLQGTDTGELFFGEGSRLTVL.

The chain has TRBV19 and TRBJ1-1; 7 nucleotides match TRBD1. The CDR3 consists of 14 residues. Germline assignment: CDR1 LNHDA and CDR2 SQIVND (reference sequence). Losses at the gene ends were 6 bases for V and 4 bases for J; bases not matched to a gene: 8. The CDR3 sequence: CASSHRGVGTEAFF. The CDR3 nucleotides read TGTGCCAGTAGCCACAGGGGTGTGGGCACTGAAGCTTTCTTT.

The rearrangement joins TRBV7-3 to TRBJ2-5, with D perhaps TRBD1 (6 bases). Trimming removed 3 bases at V and 5 bases at J, with 10 bases between. Per the germline V gene, CDR1 is SGHTA and CDR2 is FQGTGA. The CDR3 is 13 residues long. CDR3 loop: CASSFIQGETQYF. CDR3 in DNA: TGTGCCAGCAGCTTCATTCAGGGGGAGACCCAGTACTTC. Complete variable domain (other parts from reference TRBV7-3 and TRBJ2-5): GAGVSQTPSNKVTEKGKYVELRCDPISGHTALYWYRQSLGQGPEFLIYFQGTGAADDSGLPNDRFFAVRPEGSVSTLKIQRTERGDSAVYLCASSFIQGETQYFGPGTRLLVL.

The V call is TRBV5-6, the J call TRBJ1-1; D gene uncertain. Trimming removed 0 bases from V and 2 bases from J, with 5 bases in between. The CDR3 is 13 residues long. Germline V gives CDR1 SGHDT, CDR2 YYEEEE. The CDR3 reads CASSLVSNTEAFF. The CDR3 bases are TGTGCCAGCAGCTTGGTCTCCAACACTGAAGCTTTCTTT.

The chain is built from TRBV7-9 and TRBJ2-7; D is undetermined. There are 12 residues in the CDR3. Germline V gives CDR1 SEHNR, CDR2 FQNEAQ (reference sequence). The germline V and J ends were trimmed by 5 bases and 0 bases, with 5 bases remaining between them. CDR3: CASSPVSYEQYF. The CDR3, as DNA: TGTGCCAGCAGCCCCGTCTCCTACGAGCAGTACTTC.

This clone occurred a few times. CDR3 DNA sequence: TGCGCCAGCCAGAAGGGGCGGGGCGGTGAGCAGTTCTTC. It encodes CASQKGRGGEQFF. This chain connects TRBV5-1 to TRBJ2-1; D might be TRBD2 (6 bases). Germline CDR1 reads SGHRS; CDR2 reads YFSETQ. V lost 7 bases to trimming and J lost 9 bases, with 17 bases between them. The CDR3 is 13 amino acids.

The rearrangement links TRBV5-8 to TRBJ1-1; D perhaps matches TRBD1 (5 bases). The CDR3 extends over 14 amino acids. Per the germline V gene, CDR1 is SGHTS and CDR2 is YDEGEE. V gave up 1 base and J gave up 2 bases, with 9 bases separating them. Written as DNA, the CDR3 is TGTGCCAGCAGCTTGCATGGGGCCAACACTGAAGCTTTCTTT. The encoded protein is CASSLHGANTEAFF.

V is TRBV6-5 and J is TRBJ2-2, with D maybe TRBD1 (5 bases). The CDR3 is 15 amino acids. Trimming left V 5 bases short and J 2 bases short, with 12 bases between. Per the germline V gene, CDR1 is MNHEY and CDR2 is SVGAGI. The CDR3 DNA is TGTGCCAGCAGTCGAAGGGGTGGAAACACCGGGGAGCTGTTTTTT. Residues: CASSRRGGNTGELFF.

The chain is built from TRBV7-8 and TRBJ1-5, with 9 nucleotides matching TRBD1. The length of the CDR3 is 18 residues. V was pared by 1 base and J by 4 bases, with 11 bases of the junction left unmatched. Germline loops: CDR1 SGHVS, CDR2 FQNEAQ. The DNA for the CDR3 is TGTGCCAGCAGCTTAGGGCGGACAGGGGTCTACTCAAATCAGCCCCAGCATTTT. As protein: CASSLGRTGVYSNQPQHF. Variable domain in full (rest from reference TRBV7-8 and TRBJ1-5): GAGVSQSPRYKVAKRGQDVALRCDPISGHVSLFWYQQALGQGPEFLTYFQNEAQLDKSGLPSDRFFAERPEGSVSTLKIQRTQQEDSAVYLCASSLGRTGVYSNQPQHFGDGTRLSIL.

The chain has TRBV4-3 and TRBJ1-1; D unresolved. This CDR3 has 14 amino acids. CDR1 is LGHNA, CDR2 YSLEER, per germline. V was shortened by 2 bases and J by 0 bases, with 7 bases between the two germline ends. The DNA for the CDR3 is TGCGCCAGCAGCCAAAATACAGTGAACACTGAAGCTTTCTTT. It translates to CASSQNTVNTEAFF.

This chain links TRBV30 with TRBJ1-6; D ambiguous. The CDR3 extends over 13 amino acids. CDR1 is GTSNPN, CDR2 SVGIG, per germline (reference sequence). With 4 bases removed from V and 7 bases from J, the gap between germline ends came to 11 bases. Written as DNA, the CDR3 is TGTGCCTGGACCACAAACGGGAATTCACCCCTCCACTTT. This translates into CAWTTNGNSPLHF.

CDR3 DNA: TGTGCCAGCAGCCCAAGACAGGGCAGCTCCTACAATGAGCAGTTCTTC. The encoded protein is CASSPRQGSSYNEQFF. This chain connects TRBV13 to TRBJ2-1, with TRBD1 matching 7 bases. The germline gives CDR1 PRHDT, CDR2 FYEKMQ (reference sequence). V gave up 5 bases and J gave up 0 bases; unmatched junction bases: 7. The CDR3 extends over 16 amino acids. The full variable domain, its missing parts supplied by reference TRBV13 and TRBJ2-1, is AAGVIQSPRHLIKEKRETATLKCYPIPRHDTVYWYQQGPGQDPQFLISFYEKMQSDKGSIPDRFSAQQFSDYHSELNMSSLELGDSALYFCASSPRQGSSYNEQFFGPGTRLTVL.

The chain carries TRBV4-1 and TRBJ1-2, with D uncertain. Germline V gene lookup returns CDR1 MGHRA and CDR2 YSYEKL. The CDR3 runs to 19 residues. Deletions cut 2 bases from V and 0 bases from J, with 22 bases between. DNA of the CDR3: TGCGCCAGCAGCCAAACAATCGCTAGAGGACTCTCAGCTAACTATGGCTACACCTTC. Its protein is CASSQTIARGLSANYGYTF.

The chain recombines TRBV6-5 with TRBJ1-4; D unclear. V lost 0 bases and J lost 7, with 9 bases in between. This CDR3 contains 14 residues. Germline lookup yields CDR1 MNHEY and CDR2 SVGAGI. CDR3 loop: CASSYSIGGEKLFF. The CDR3 nucleotides are TGTGCCAGCAGTTACTCGATAGGAGGTGAAAAACTGTTTTTT.

V is TRBV27 and J is TRBJ1-1; 10 bases match TRBD1. This CDR3 region has 16 residues. Germline values: CDR1 MNHEY, CDR2 SMNVEV (reference sequence). Trimming cost V 5 bases and J 5 bases; bases outside gene matches: 11. CDR3 coding DNA: TGTGCCAGCAGTCCTCGGACAGGGGGGAGGGGGACTGAAGCTTTCTTT. Translated: CASSPRTGGRGTEAFF.

The chain carries TRBV2 and TRBJ2-5; 7 positions agree with TRBD2. The CDR3 totals 12 residues. Germline V gene data show CDR1 as SNHLY and CDR2 as FYNNEI. V lost 6 bases, J lost 6 bases, and 4 bases stayed unmatched. CDR3 protein: CASRPGGQTQYF. Here the CDR3 DNA reads TGTGCCAGCAGGCCGGGGGGACAGACCCAGTACTTC.

The rearrangement joins TRBV30 to TRBJ1-2; D may be TRBD1 (6 bases). Trimming left V 0 bases short and J 2 bases short, with 13 bases between. This CDR3 contains 15 residues. Germline V gene data show CDR1 as GTSNPN and CDR2 as SVGIG (reference sequence). The CDR3 DNA sequence: TGTGCCTGGAGTGTACGCAGGGGTGTGAACTATGGCTACACCTTC. It yields the protein CAWSVRRGVNYGYTF.

V gene TRBV11-3 combines with J gene TRBJ2-2; 11 positions match TRBD1. The CDR3 contains 16 residues. Germline V gene data show CDR1 as SGHNT and CDR2 as YENEEA. Germline trimming cut 5 bases from V and 3 bases from J; bases unmatched to any gene: 5. The CDR3 here is CASSPAGQGDTGELFF. The CDR3 DNA sequence: TGTGCCAGCAGCCCTGCGGGACAGGGGGACACCGGGGAGCTGTTTTTT.

This sequence joins TRBV11-2 and TRBJ2-2; D might be TRBD2 (5 bases). This CDR3 comprises 14 residues. CDR1 and CDR2 from the germline V gene are SGHAT and FQNNGV. V shed 1 base and J shed 11 bases, with 14 bases lying between them. CDR3 in DNA: TGTGCCAGCAGCTTAGTACCGGGAATCGGAGAGCTGTTTTTT. It codes for CASSLVPGIGELFF.